This TCR beta chain was recovered during a study of shared clonotypes between healthy human individuals. Naive CD8 cells, CD45RO-negative and positively selected for CCR7, excluded terminally differentiated effector memory CD45RA+ cells. The table came from immunoSEQ multiplex PCR; TCRdb's copy has only in-frame clones and leaves some out. The profile shows under 1 million clones, 90% to 97% of them singletons. The length of the CDR3 is 14 residues. Germline lookup yields CDR1 SGDLS and CDR2 YYNGEE. V lost 6 bases and J lost 3; bases outside the gene matches: 8. This sequence was found in a man aged 25-40 years in good health. This chain uses TRBV9 with TRBJ1-2, with TRBD1 identical over 7 bases. The sample was naive CD8+ T cells sorted from blood. In nucleotides, the CDR3 is TGTGCCAGCACCCACAGGGGCGCGGACTATGGCTACACCTTC. Encoded protein: CASTHRGADYGYTF.